A selection of T cell receptor beta chains follows, all from one sample in a study of T-cell reconstitution after alpha-beta-depleted transplantation in children. MiXCR was run by TCRdb on the PCR reads, yielding one entry per CDR3 protein. The sample holds approximately 350,000 distinct CDR3 sequences, 16% seen once. Sequences were derived from PBMCs, mostly from graft donor cells, sampled 360 days after TCRalphabeta/CD19-depleted stem cell transplant. These receptors originate from a male patient between 2 and 15 years old who had a stem cell transplant for acute lymphoblastic leukemia, so the T cells may come from the graft donor. Each CDR3 is given with its conserved first and last residue. Fields, in order: CDR3 protein, CDR3 DNA, V gene, D gene, J gene, clone size. The D gene is left open where the match is weak. Clone size appears in some rows only: once, few, many, or a class for an expanded clone.

CASSSGRQGAFNEKLFF TGTGCCAGCAGTTCCGGGCGACAGGGGGCGTTTAATGAAAAACTGTTTTTT TRBV28 TRBD1 TRBJ1-4 .
CSVEDGAMRQFF TGCAGCGTTGAGGACGGAGCGATGCGGCAGTTCTTC TRBV29-1 . TRBJ2-1 many
CASSYPTGTGTRAYEQYF TGTGCCAGCAGTTACCCTACCGGGACAGGGACAAGAGCCTACGAGCAGTACTTC TRBV6-2/TRBV6-3 TRBD1 TRBJ2-7 few
CASSSYRGRIYGYTF TGTGCCAGCAGCTCATACAGGGGGCGCATCTATGGCTACACCTTC TRBV7-9 TRBD1 TRBJ1-2 few
CASSETGESYNEQFF TGTGCCAGCAGTGAGACAGGGGAATCCTACAATGAGCAGTTCTTC TRBV6-4 TRBD1 TRBJ2-1 few
CASSQDFPDTQYF TGTGCCAGCAGCCAGGACTTCCCAGATACGCAGTATTTT TRBV14 . TRBJ2-3 .
CASSSTGFFMETQYF TGTGCCAGCAGTTCTACAGGGTTCTTCATGGAGACCCAGTACTTC TRBV6-5 . TRBJ2-5 few
CASSFRTSVNNEQFF TGTGCCAGCAGTTTTCGGACTAGCGTTAACAATGAGCAGTTCTTC TRBV28 TRBD2 TRBJ2-1 .
CSARGSRGENTEAFF TGCAGTGCTAGAGGGTCTCGGGGAGAGAACACTGAAGCTTTCTTT TRBV20-1 . TRBJ1-1 .
CSATGVGTEAFF TGCAGCGCAACAGGGGTCGGTACTGAAGCTTTCTTT TRBV29-1 TRBD1 TRBJ1-1 .
CAITEGLAGPTDTQYF TGTGCCATCACCGAGGGACTAGCGGGGCCCACAGATACGCAGTATTTT TRBV10-3 TRBD2 TRBJ2-3 .
CASSEIGLAGDYEQYF TGTGCCAGCAGTGAAATCGGGCTAGCGGGAGATTACGAGCAGTACTTC TRBV2 TRBD2 TRBJ2-7 few
CASSRQGAKETQYF TGTGCCAGCAGCCGACAGGGGGCAAAGGAGACCCAGTACTTC TRBV5-6 TRBD1 TRBJ2-5 .
CASSQDLGRGTGELFF TGCGCCAGCAGCCAAGATTTGGGGAGGGGGACCGGGGAGCTGTTTTTT TRBV4-3 . TRBJ2-2 many
CASSVGITGTGELFF TGTGCCAGCAGCGTAGGCATAACAGGGACCGGGGAGCTGTTTTTT TRBV9 . TRBJ2-2 few
CASSLGPTGRQNTEAFF TGCGCCAGCAGCTTGGGCCCCACGGGACGGCAGAACACTGAAGCTTTCTTT TRBV5-1 . TRBJ1-1 .
CASSQAFWDRAGAKNIQYF TGTGCCAGCAGCCAAGCCTTCTGGGACAGGGCCGGAGCCAAAAACATTCAGTACTTC TRBV3-1 TRBD1 TRBJ2-4 .
CASRAWRGTGELFF TGTGCCAGCAGGGCTTGGCGTGGCACCGGGGAGCTGTTTTTT TRBV28 . TRBJ2-2 few
CASSLTLLGFPYF TGTGCCAGCAGTTTAACCTTGTTGGGGTTCCCGTACTTC TRBV28 . TRBJ2-5 many